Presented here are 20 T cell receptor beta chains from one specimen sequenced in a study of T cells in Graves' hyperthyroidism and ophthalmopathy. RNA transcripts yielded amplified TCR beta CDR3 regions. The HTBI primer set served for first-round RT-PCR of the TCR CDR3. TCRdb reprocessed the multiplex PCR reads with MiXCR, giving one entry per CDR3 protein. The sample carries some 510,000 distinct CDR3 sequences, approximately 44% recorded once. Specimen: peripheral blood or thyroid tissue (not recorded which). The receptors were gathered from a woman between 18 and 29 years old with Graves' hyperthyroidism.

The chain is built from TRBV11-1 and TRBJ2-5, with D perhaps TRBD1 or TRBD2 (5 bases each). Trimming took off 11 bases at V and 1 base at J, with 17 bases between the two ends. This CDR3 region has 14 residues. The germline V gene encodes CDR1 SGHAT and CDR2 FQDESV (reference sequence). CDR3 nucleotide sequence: TGTGCCTACCGGGACGCCGGGGCCCAAGAGACCCAGTACTTC. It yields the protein CAYRDAGAQETQYF. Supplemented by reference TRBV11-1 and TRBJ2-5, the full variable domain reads EAEVAQSPRYKITEKSQAVAFWCDPISGHATLYWYRQILGQGPELLVQFQDESVVDDSQLPKDRFSAERLKGVDSTLKIQPAELGDSAMYLCAYRDAGAQETQYFGPGTRLLVL.

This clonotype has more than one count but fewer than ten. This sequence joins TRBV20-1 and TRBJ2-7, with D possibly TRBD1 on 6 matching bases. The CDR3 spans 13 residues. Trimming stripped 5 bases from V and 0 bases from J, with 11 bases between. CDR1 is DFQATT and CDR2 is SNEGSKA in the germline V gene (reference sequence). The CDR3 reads CSAEPGHSYEQYF. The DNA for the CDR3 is TGCAGTGCTGAACCGGGACACTCCTACGAGCAGTACTTC.

DNA of the CDR3: TGCGCCAGCAGCTGGGACTCACCTTCTGGAAACACCATATATTTT. Translation gives CASSWDSPSGNTIYF. The chain carries TRBV5-1 and TRBJ1-3; possible D gene TRBD1, 5 bases. Trimming shortened V by 3 bases and J by 1 base, and 11 bases separated the two germline ends. The CDR3 extends over 15 amino acids. Germline V gives CDR1 SGHRS, CDR2 YFSETQ.

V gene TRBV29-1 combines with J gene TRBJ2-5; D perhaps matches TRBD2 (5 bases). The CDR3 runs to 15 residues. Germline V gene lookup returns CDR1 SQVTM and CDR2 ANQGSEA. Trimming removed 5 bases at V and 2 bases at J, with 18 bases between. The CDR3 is CSVTPLTGLQETQYF. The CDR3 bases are TGCAGCGTTACCCCACTAACGGGGTTACAAGAGACCCAGTACTTC.

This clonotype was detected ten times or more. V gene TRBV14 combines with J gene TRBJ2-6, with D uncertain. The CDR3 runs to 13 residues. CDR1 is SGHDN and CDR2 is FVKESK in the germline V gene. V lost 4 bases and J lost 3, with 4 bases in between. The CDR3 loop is CASSPIGANVLTF. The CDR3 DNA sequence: TGTGCCAGCAGCCCGATTGGGGCCAACGTCCTGACTTTC.

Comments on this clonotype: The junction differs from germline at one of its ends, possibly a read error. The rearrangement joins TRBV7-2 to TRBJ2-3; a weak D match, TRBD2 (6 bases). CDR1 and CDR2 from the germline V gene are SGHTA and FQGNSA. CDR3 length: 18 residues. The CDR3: CAGSLAGSSWGSTDTQYF. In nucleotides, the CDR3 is TGTGCCGGCAGCTTAGCCGGGAGCAGCTGGGGGAGCACAGATACGCAGTATTTT.

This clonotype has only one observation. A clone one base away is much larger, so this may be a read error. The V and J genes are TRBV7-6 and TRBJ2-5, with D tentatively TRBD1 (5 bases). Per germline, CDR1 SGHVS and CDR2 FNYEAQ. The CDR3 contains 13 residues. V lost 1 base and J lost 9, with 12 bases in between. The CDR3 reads CASSLVRVEAQYF. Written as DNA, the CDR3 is TGTGCCAGCAGCTTAGTCAGGGTTGAGGCCCAGTACTTC.

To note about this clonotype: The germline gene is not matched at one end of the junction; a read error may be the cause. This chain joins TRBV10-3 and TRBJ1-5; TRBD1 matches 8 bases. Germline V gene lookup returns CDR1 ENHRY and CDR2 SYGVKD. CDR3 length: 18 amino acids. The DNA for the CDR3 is TGTGCCAGCAGTTACCGGACAGGGACCTCGGTTATTAATCAGCCCCAGCATTTT. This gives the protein CASSYRTGTSVINQPQHF.

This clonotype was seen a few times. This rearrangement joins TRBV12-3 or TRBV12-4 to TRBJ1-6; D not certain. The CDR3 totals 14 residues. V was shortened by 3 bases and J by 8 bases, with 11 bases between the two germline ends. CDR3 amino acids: CASSFLGLDSPLHF. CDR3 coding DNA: TGTGCCAGCAGTTTTCTCGGGCTGGATTCACCCCTCCACTTT.

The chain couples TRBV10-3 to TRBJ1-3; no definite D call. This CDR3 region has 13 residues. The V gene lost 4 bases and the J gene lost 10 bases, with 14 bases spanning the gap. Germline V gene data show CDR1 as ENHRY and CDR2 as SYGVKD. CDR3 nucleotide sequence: TGTGCCATCAGTGCTGGAGGGTACGAGACCATATATTTT. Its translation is CAISAGGYETIYF.

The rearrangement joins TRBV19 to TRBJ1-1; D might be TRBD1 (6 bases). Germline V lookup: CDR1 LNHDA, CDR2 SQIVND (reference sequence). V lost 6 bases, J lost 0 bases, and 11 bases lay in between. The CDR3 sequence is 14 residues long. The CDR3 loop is CASSNRVVNTEAFF. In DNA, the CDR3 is TGTGCCAGTAGCAACAGGGTGGTGAACACTGAAGCTTTCTTT. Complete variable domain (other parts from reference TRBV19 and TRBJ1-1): DGGITQSPKYLFRKEGQNVTLSCEQNLNHDAMYWYRQDPGQGLRLIYYSQIVNDFQKGDIAEGYSVSREKKESFPLTVTSAQKNPTAFYLCASSNRVVNTEAFFGQGTRLTVV.

The CDR3 coding sequence is TGTGCCAGCAGTGGGTACGGGGGTCTAGGCACAGATACGCAGTATTTT. Protein sequence: CASSGYGGLGTDTQYF. The rearrangement joins TRBV25-1 to TRBJ2-3; D perhaps matches TRBD2 (6 bases). The germline V gene has CDR1 MGHDK and CDR2 SYGVNS. Trimming shortened V by 4 bases and J by 1 base, and 15 bases separated the two germline ends. The CDR3 length is 16 residues.

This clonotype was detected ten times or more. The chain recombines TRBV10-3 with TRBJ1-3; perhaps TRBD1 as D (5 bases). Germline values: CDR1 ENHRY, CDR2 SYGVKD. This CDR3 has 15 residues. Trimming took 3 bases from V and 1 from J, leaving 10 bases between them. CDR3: CAISDSAGSGNTIYF. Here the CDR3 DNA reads TGTGCCATCAGTGACTCAGCAGGGTCTGGAAACACCATATATTTT.

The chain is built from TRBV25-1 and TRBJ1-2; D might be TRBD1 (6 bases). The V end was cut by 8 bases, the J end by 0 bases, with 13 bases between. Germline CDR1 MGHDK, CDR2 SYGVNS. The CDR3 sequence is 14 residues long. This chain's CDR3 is CASEGGNANYGYTF. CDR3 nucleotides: TGTGCCAGCGAGGGGGGTAATGCTAACTATGGCTACACCTTC.

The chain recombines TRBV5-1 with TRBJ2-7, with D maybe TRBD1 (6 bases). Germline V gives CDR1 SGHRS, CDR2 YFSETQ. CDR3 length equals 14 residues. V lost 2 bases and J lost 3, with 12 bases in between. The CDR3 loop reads CASSFRTEIYEQYF. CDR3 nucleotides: TGCGCCAGCAGCTTCCGGACAGAGATCTACGAGCAGTACTTC.

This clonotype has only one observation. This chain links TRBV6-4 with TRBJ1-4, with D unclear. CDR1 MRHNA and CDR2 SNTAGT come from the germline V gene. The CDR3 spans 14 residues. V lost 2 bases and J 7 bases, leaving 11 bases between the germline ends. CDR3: CASSDRGPAEKLFF. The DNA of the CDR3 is TGTGCCAGCAGTGACCGCGGGCCCGCTGAAAAACTGTTTTTT.

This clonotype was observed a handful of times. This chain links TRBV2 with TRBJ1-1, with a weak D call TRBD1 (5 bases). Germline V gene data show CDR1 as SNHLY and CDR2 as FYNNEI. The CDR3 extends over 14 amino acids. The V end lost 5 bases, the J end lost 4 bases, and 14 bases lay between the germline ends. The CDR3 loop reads CASSFNGASTEAFF. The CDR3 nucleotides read TGTGCCAGCAGTTTTAACGGGGCGTCCACTGAAGCTTTCTTT. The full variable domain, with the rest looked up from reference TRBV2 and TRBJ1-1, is EPEVTQTPSHQVTQMGQEVILRCVPISNHLYFYWYRQILGQKVEFLVSFYNNEISEKSEIFDDQFSVERPDGSNFTLKIRSTKLEDSAMYFCASSFNGASTEAFFGQGTRLTVV.

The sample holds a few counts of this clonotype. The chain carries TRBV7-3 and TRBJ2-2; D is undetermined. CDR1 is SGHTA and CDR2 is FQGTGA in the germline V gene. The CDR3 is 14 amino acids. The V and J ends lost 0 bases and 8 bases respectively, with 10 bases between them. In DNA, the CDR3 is TGTGCCAGCAGCTTAACTACCCAAAGAGGGGAGCTGTTTTTT. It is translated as CASSLTTQRGELFF.

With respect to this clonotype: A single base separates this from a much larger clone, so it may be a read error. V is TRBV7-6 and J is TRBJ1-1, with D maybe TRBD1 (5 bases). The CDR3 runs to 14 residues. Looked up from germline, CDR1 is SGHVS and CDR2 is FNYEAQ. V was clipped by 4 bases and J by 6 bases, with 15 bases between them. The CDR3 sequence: CASSWGRRTPEAFF. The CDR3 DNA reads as TGTGCCAGCAGCTGGGGCCGGAGGACCCCTGAAGCTTTCTTT.

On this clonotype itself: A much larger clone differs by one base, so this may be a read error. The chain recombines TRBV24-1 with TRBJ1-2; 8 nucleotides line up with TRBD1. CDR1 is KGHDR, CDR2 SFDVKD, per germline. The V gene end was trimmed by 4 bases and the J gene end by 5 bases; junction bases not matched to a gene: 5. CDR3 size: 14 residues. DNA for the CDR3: TGTGCCACCAGTGACAGGGGGCTGGGATATGGCTACACCTTC. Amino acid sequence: CATSDRGLGYGYTF.